This is a list of T cell receptor beta chains from one sample in a study of blood T cell repertoires in COVID-19. Method: immunoSEQ multiplex PCR; TCRdb's copy keeps in-frame clones and lacks some. This sample carries 280,000 or so clones, approximately 90% of them seen once, and the ten largest clones take approximately 12%. The source material was peripheral blood. These receptors were obtained from a woman aged 60-75 years with acute or convalescent COVID-19. Both conserved end residues are part of each CDR3. The order of the fields is V gene, J gene, clone size, CDR3 protein. Only part of the rows carry a size: once, few, many, or a class if the clone is expanded.

TRBV27	TRBJ2-4	-	CASSGQGLNIQYF
TRBV5-6	TRBJ1-4	-	CASSLDRDRGGEKLFF
TRBV2	TRBJ2-1	once	CASSLPRDTHNEQFF
TRBV4-3	TRBJ2-2	-	CASSQEQGAGELFF
TRBV11-2	TRBJ1-4	-	CASSLRWQNNEKLFF
TRBV7-2	TRBJ1-2	-	CASSAGTGTNYGYTF
TRBV3-1/TRBV3-2	TRBJ2-5	-	CASSPWTSGGKETQYF
TRBV12-3/TRBV12-4	TRBJ1-2	-	CASVGTGLSGYTF
TRBV12-3/TRBV12-4	TRBJ1-5	-	CASSLQVNQPQHF
TRBV7-2	TRBJ2-1	-	CASSPRGPAGTSSYNEQFF
TRBV7-9	TRBJ2-5	-	CASSLVTGGETQYF
TRBV19	TRBJ1-1	-	CASSPPTGLSRRDTEAFF
TRBV10-2	TRBJ1-3	-	CASSAGTGASGNTIYF
TRBV4-1	TRBJ2-1	-	CASSQVAGAHNEQFF
TRBV19	TRBJ1-5	-	CASRSTGVSNQPQHF
TRBV2	TRBJ1-3	-	CASSEASGNTIYF
TRBV4-1	TRBJ1-5	-	CASSRELYSNQPQHF
TRBV7-9	TRBJ2-7	-	CASSSFLAEQYF
TRBV15	TRBJ1-3	-	CATSRDRGAGLSGNTIYF
TRBV9	TRBJ1-2	once	CASSVGEVNYGYTF
TRBV19	TRBJ1-1	-	CASIDRGGRTQNTEAFF
TRBV10-3	TRBJ1-6	-	CAINREYDSPLHF
TRBV6-5	TRBJ1-6	-	CASATGNDSPLHF
TRBV7-2	TRBJ2-7	-	CASSFGLTVGEQYF
TRBV7-2	TRBJ1-1	-	CASSFYLWQGTEAFF
TRBV14	TRBJ1-1	-	CASSQVSGTAEAFF
TRBV15	TRBJ2-5	-	CATSSFFTGQETQYF
TRBV28	TRBJ1-5	-	CASRTGGVYQPQHF
TRBV7-3	TRBJ2-6	few	CASSTGSSGANVLTF
TRBV28	TRBJ1-1	once	CASSLSGGLLNTEAFF
TRBV7-9	TRBJ2-1	-	CASSSGTSGTNEQFF
TRBV2	TRBJ2-7	-	CASSAGQPAGSYEQYF
TRBV6-2/TRBV6-3	TRBJ1-1	-	CASSRLGGTEAFF
TRBV28	TRBJ2-7	-	CASSFLMSSYEQYF
TRBV3-1/TRBV3-2	TRBJ1-4	-	CASSQSTGLATNEKLFF
TRBV7-9	TRBJ1-2	-	CASSPGTGGRGYTF
TRBV3-1/TRBV3-2	TRBJ1-3	-	CASSKVAGGRNTIYF
TRBV5-6	TRBJ2-1	-	CASGGLAGGRGYNEQFF
TRBV7-2	TRBJ1-4	-	CASSFGTGTTNEKLFF
TRBV28	TRBJ2-7	-	CASSYASGGYEQYF
TRBV27	TRBJ1-2	-	CASSSRDRGLGYTF
TRBV19	TRBJ1-4	-	CASSIYRVPNEKLFF
TRBV7-6	TRBJ1-6	once	CASSPTAPRQGRNSPLHF
TRBV5-1	TRBJ1-1	-	CASSLEGGPSTEAFF
TRBV6-5	TRBJ2-7	-	CASSYSTTGVFLEQYF
TRBV11-3	TRBJ2-2	-	CASSSTLNTGELFF
TRBV28	TRBJ1-3	-	CATRLLSSGNTIYF
TRBV7-8	TRBJ2-7	-	CASSLNRFRAYEQYF